A selection of T cell receptor beta chains follows, all from one sample in a study of regulatory T cells in long-lasting Graves disease. Via MiXCR, TCRdb re-called the multiplex PCR reads, giving one row per CDR3 protein. The table includes roughly 320,000 distinct CDR3 sequences, 15% to 20% detected once. The same specimen was also included in a second study, on T cells in Graves' hyperthyroidism and ophthalmopathy.

The specimen was peripheral blood mononuclear cells (PBMCs), collected at new diagnosis, from a patient treated with antithyroid drugs. These receptor sequences come from a man between 40 and 49 years old with Graves disease. Each CDR3 is given with its conserved first and last residue. A D gene is named only where the DNA matches it firmly. Clone size is stated in some rows and not others, as once, few, many or a class when expanded.

j_call,v_call,clone_size,d_call,cdr3_aa,cdr3_nt
TRBJ1-5,TRBV28,many,NA,CASRKGSYSYSNQPQHF,TGTGCCAGCAGGAAGGGGTCTTATTCTTATAGCAATCAGCCCCAGCATTTT
TRBJ2-7,TRBV4-2,many,NA,CASSSGPQPYEQYF,TGTGCCAGCAGTTCCGGTCCGCAACCCTACGAGCAGTACTTC
TRBJ1-5,TRBV3-1,many,TRBD1,CASSPGSTGAGQPQHF,TGTGCCAGCAGCCCTGGATCTACAGGGGCTGGTCAGCCCCAGCATTTT
TRBJ1-5,TRBV6-1,NA,NA,CASYQLNSNQPQHF,TGTGCCAGCTACCAGCTAAATAGCAATCAGCCCCAGCATTTT
TRBJ2-3,TRBV11-3,many,NA,CASSLEDSTTDTQYF,TGTGCCAGCAGCTTAGAGGACAGTACCACAGATACGCAGTATTTT
TRBJ2-7,TRBV4-1,many,TRBD2,CASSHNEAGGSEQYF,TGCGCCAGCAGCCATAACGAAGCGGGGGGTTCCGAGCAGTACTTC
TRBJ2-2,TRBV20-1,NA,TRBD2,CSARVRSGDVGELSF,TGCAGTGCTAGAGTCCGGAGCGGGGATGTCGGGGAGCTGTCTTTT
TRBJ2-5,TRBV5-1,NA,NA,CASSRSGPPGETQYF,TGCGCCAGCAGCCGGAGTGGGCCTCCAGGGGAGACCCAGTACTTC
TRBJ2-7,TRBV29-1,NA,NA,CSVAGQGRYEQYF,TGCAGCGTTGCAGGGCAGGGGAGGTACGAGCAGTACTTC
TRBJ2-5,TRBV7-3,many,NA,CASSLNGRPQETQYF,TGTGCCAGCAGCTTAAACGGGCGGCCCCAAGAGACCCAGTACTTC
TRBJ2-1,TRBV6-4,NA,TRBD1,CASRIPGQNLYNEQFF,TGTGCCAGCAGAATCCCGGGACAGAATCTTTACAATGAGCAGTTCTTC
TRBJ2-1,TRBV2,NA,TRBD2,CASSEILAGSYNEQFF,TGTGCCAGCAGTGAAATCCTAGCGGGAAGCTACAATGAGCAGTTCTTC
TRBJ2-3,TRBV12-3/TRBV12-4,many,NA,CASSFGLVKRDTQYF,TGTGCCAGCAGTTTTGGGCTAGTTAAAAGAGATACGCAGTATTTT
TRBJ2-7,TRBV20-1,many,NA,CSARDHRVGLYEQYF,TGCAGTGCTAGAGATCATCGGGTGGGGCTCTACGAGCAGTACTTC
TRBJ1-2,TRBV6-1,many,NA,CASSGFWRRLNGYTF,TGTGCCAGCAGTGGGTTTTGGCGGCGCCTCAATGGCTACACCTTC
TRBJ2-2,TRBV5-1,few,NA,CASSPGPRRDTGELFF,TGCGCCAGCAGCCCGGGACCGCGGAGGGACACCGGGGAGCTGTTTTTT
TRBJ2-2,TRBV5-1,few,NA,CASSLGTATGELFF,TGCGCCAGCAGCTTGGGGACAGCCACCGGGGAGCTGTTTTTT